This entry concerns a single T cell receptor (beta chain). Its antigen is as yet unknown. The germline V gene encodes CDR1 LNHDA and CDR2 SQIVND (reference sequence). The CDR3 extends over 16 amino acids. V was shortened by 3 bases and J by 2 bases, with 16 bases between the two germline ends. These data originate in a study of a mutant IDH1 vaccine in newly diagnosed glioma. Noted time point: week 11, during vaccination. Each dose delivered 300 ug of mutant IDH1 20-mer peptide subcutaneously with imiquimod. Data came from immunoSEQ multiplex PCR; TCRdb stores just in-frame clones and leaves some out. The table lists about 32,000 clones, approximately 78% of them singletons.

V gene TRBV19 combines with J gene TRBJ1-1; D may be TRBD1 (5 bases). This receptor was taken from a man younger than 45 with glioma. Sequencing was performed on PBMCs, taken from a glioma patient whose treatment included an IDH1 peptide vaccine. The CDR3 spells CASSIGSETANTEAFF. DNA for the CDR3: TGTGCCAGTAGTATCGGGAGCGAGACAGCCAACACTGAAGCTTTCTTT.